The 31 T cell receptor beta chains reported below all come from one sample, sequenced in a study of OX40 agonist ivuxolimab in advanced cancers. The library relied on the immunoSEQ multiplex PCR assay. The table comes from immuneACCESS by way of TCRdb, which keeps in-frame sequences with V and J called. Part of the clones is missing from these tables; in studies checked, under half for an unresolved V gene and the rest for unknown reasons. The sample yields around 90,000 clones; 90% to 95% were counted once. The top ten clones comprise about 2.3% of the sample. This specimen was CD4+ or CD8+ T cells sorted from blood, taken in a trial of the OX40 agonist ivuxolimab. Every receptor here comes from an adult with an advanced solid tumor such as melanoma, head and neck, liver or kidney cancer.

The rearrangement uses TRBV5-1 and TRBJ2-1, with TRBD2 matching 7 bases. The germline CDR1 and CDR2 sequences are SGHRS and YFSETQ. CDR3 length: 13 amino acids. The junction had 5 bases not matched to a gene; V was cut back by 5 bases and J by 6 bases. The CDR3 loop reads CASRGIAGNEQFF. For the CDR3, the DNA is TGCGCCAGCAGGGGGATAGCGGGCAATGAGCAGTTCTTC. Full variable domain (outside the CDR3, taken from reference TRBV5-1 and TRBJ2-1): KAGVTQTPRYLIKTRGQQVTLSCSPISGHRSVSWYQQTPGQGLQFLFEYFSETQRNKGNFPGRFSGRQFSNSRSEMNVSTLELGDSALYLCASRGIAGNEQFFGPGTRLTVL.

This clone is a singleton in its sample. J is TRBJ2-6 and V is TRBV7-2, with D perhaps assigned TRBD1 or TRBD2 (5 bases each). Germline V lookup: CDR1 SGHTA, CDR2 FQGNSA. The CDR3 loop spans 16 amino acids. The CDR3 sequence is CGGSEVPVSGANVLTF. The CDR3 region has the DNA TGTGGGGGGTCAGAGGTACCCGTCTCTGGGGCCAACGTCCTGACTTTC. Drawing the rest from reference TRBV7-2 and TRBJ2-6, the complete variable domain is GAGVSQSPSNKVTEKGKDVELRCDPISGHTALYWYRQSLGQGLEFLIYFQGNSAPDKSGLPSDRFSAERTGGSVSTLTIQRTQQEDSAVYLCGGSEVPVSGANVLTFGAGSRLTVL.

The V and J genes are TRBV2 and TRBJ2-5, with D perhaps TRBD1 (6 bases). The V end was cut by 5 bases, the J end by 7 bases, with 14 bases between. The V gene's germline CDR1 is SNHLY and CDR2 FYNNEI. This CDR3 is built from 13 residues. Here the CDR3 DNA reads TGTGCCAGCAGTCAGGACAGCTGGGGGACCCAGTACTTC. This translates into CASSQDSWGTQYF.

V usage is TRBV25-1 and J usage is TRBJ2-7; D is ambiguous. The CDR3 extends over 12 amino acids. V was pared by 8 bases and J by 13 bases, with 21 bases between. Germline lookup yields CDR1 MGHDK and CDR2 SYGVNS. The CDR3 loop is CASSGPTSSFYF. In nucleotides, the CDR3 is TGTGCCAGCTCCGGGCCTACCTCATCCTTTTACTTC.

The chain uses TRBV6-4 and TRBJ2-3; maybe TRBD2 (7 bases). The germline CDR1 and CDR2 sequences are MRHNA and SNTAGT. Trimming stripped 5 bases from V and 2 bases from J, with 14 bases between. The CDR3 covers 15 residues. CDR3 in DNA: TGTGCCAGCAGTCCCGGGGGGCAAGACACAGATACGCAGTATTTT. Protein sequence: CASSPGGQDTDTQYF.

This clone was observed a single time. The rearrangement joins TRBV18 to TRBJ1-2; no clear D gene. The germline CDR1 and CDR2 sequences are KGHSH and LQKENI. CDR3 length: 12 amino acids. Trimming cost V 5 bases and J 5 bases, with 9 bases left between them. This chain's CDR3 is CASSAGLYGYTF. The CDR3 DNA reads TGTGCCAGCTCAGCGGGATTGTATGGCTACACCTTC.

The chain joins TRBV5-1 to TRBJ2-3; TRBD1 might be the D (6 bases). Germline V CDR1 and CDR2: SGHRS, YFSETQ. Deletions cut 0 bases from V and 3 bases from J, with 8 bases between. The CDR3 sequence is 14 residues long. The CDR3 region is CASSLGQETDTQYF. The CDR3 DNA reads TGCGCCAGCAGCTTGGGACAGGAGACAGATACGCAGTATTTT.

V and J are TRBV18 and TRBJ2-3; 8 bases are a match to TRBD1. The CDR3 loop spans 15 amino acids. Germline V gene data show CDR1 as KGHSH and CDR2 as LQKENI. The V and J ends lost 5 bases and 4 bases, in that order; junction bases with no gene match: 8. Written as DNA, the CDR3 is TGTGCCAGCTCAATGACAGGGGTTCGTGCAGATACGCAGTATTTT. This codes for CASSMTGVRADTQYF.

The chain employs TRBV2 and TRBJ2-7; possible D gene TRBD2, 6 bases. CDR1 and CDR2 from the germline V gene are SNHLY and FYNNEI. CDR3 length: 13 residues. V was trimmed by 7 bases and J by 4 bases, leaving 14 bases between them. The CDR3 region is CASNLEGNYEQYF. Written as DNA, the CDR3 is TGTGCCAGCAATCTGGAGGGGAATTACGAGCAGTACTTC. The full variable domain, its missing parts supplied by reference TRBV2 and TRBJ2-7, is EPEVTQTPSHQVTQMGQEVILRCVPISNHLYFYWYRQILGQKVEFLVSFYNNEISEKSEIFDDQFSVERPDGSNFTLKIRSTKLEDSAMYFCASNLEGNYEQYFGPGTRLTVT.

The chain uses TRBV7-2 and TRBJ2-7, with D perhaps matching TRBD1 (6 bases). The CDR3 is made up of 15 amino acids. Trimming removed 1 base at V and 4 bases at J, with 14 bases between. Per germline, CDR1 SGHTA and CDR2 FQGNSA. This CDR3 is CASSLDPGVTYEQYF. CDR3 in DNA: TGTGCCAGCAGCTTAGACCCAGGGGTCACTTACGAGCAGTACTTC.

This clone was observed a single time. The genes are TRBV19 and TRBJ1-1; 7 bases are a match to TRBD1. The germline V gene has CDR1 LNHDA and CDR2 SQIVND (reference sequence). V lost 8 bases to trimming and J lost 1 base; unmatched junction nucleotides: 7. The CDR3 sequence is 14 residues long. CDR3 region: CASATGVTNTEAFF. In DNA form, the CDR3 reads TGTGCCAGTGCTACAGGGGTAACGAACACTGAAGCTTTCTTT.

The chain couples TRBV5-5 to TRBJ1-1; TRBD1 aligns across 8 bases. The CDR3 is made up of 13 amino acids. The J segment lost 5 bases and the V segment lost 3 bases, leaving 3 bases of the junction unmatched. The V gene's germline CDR1 is SGHKS and CDR2 YYEKEE (reference sequence). Here the CDR3 DNA reads TGTGCCAGCAGCTCGGACAGGGATACTGAAGCTTTCTTT. Protein: CASSSDRDTEAFF.

The chain recombines TRBV18 with TRBJ2-7; D possibly corresponds to TRBD2 (5 bases). V was shortened by 3 bases and J by 3 bases, with 9 bases between the two germline ends. This CDR3 is 13 amino acids long. Germline CDR1 and CDR2: KGHSH and LQKENI. CDR3 DNA: TGTGCCAGCTCACCGGAGACTATCTACGAGCAGTACTTC. Its protein product is CASSPETIYEQYF.

The gene calls are TRBV7-6 and TRBJ1-1; TRBD1 agrees at 7 bases. The CDR3 runs 13 residues. J was trimmed by 10 bases and V by 1 base; bases with no gene match: 6. Germline V gene data show CDR1 as SGHVS and CDR2 as FNYEAQ. For the CDR3, the DNA is TGTGCCAGCAGCTTAGATCTTCCAGGGGGAGCTTTCTTT. As protein: CASSLDLPGGAFF.

The chain employs TRBV6-8 and TRBJ2-3; TRBD1 matches 7 bases. The trim removed 5 bases at V and 2 bases at J, leaving 10 bases unmatched. Germline V gene sequence: CDR1 MNHGY, CDR2 SAAAGT. The CDR3 totals 16 residues. CDR3 in amino acids: CASSDPDRESTDTQYF. In nucleotides, the CDR3 is TGTGCCAGCAGTGATCCCGACAGGGAATCCACAGATACGCAGTATTTT.

This chain links TRBV5-1 with TRBJ2-5, with a weak D call TRBD2 (6 bases). This CDR3 is 14 amino acids long. Trimming stripped 0 bases from V and 4 bases from J, with 10 bases between. The germline CDR1 and CDR2 sequences are SGHRS and YFSETQ. CDR3: CASSLGGVAETQYF. The CDR3 nucleotides are TGCGCCAGCAGCTTGGGCGGGGTTGCAGAGACCCAGTACTTC.

J is TRBJ1-1 and V is TRBV18; 7 bases are shared with TRBD1. This CDR3 is 13 amino acids long. The junction had 7 bases not matched to a gene; V was cut back by 6 bases and J by 6 bases. Germline V lookup: CDR1 KGHSH, CDR2 LQKENI. CDR3 bases: TGTGCCAGCTCTCCTCAGGGGGACGCTGAAGCTTTCTTT. It translates to CASSPQGDAEAFF.

This chain links TRBV5-1 with TRBJ2-3, with TRBD2 identical over 14 bases. Germline trimming cut 3 bases from V and 1 base from J; bases unmatched to any gene: 13. Looked up from germline, CDR1 is SGHRS and CDR2 is YFSETQ. This CDR3 comprises 20 residues. This CDR3 is CASSSPTSGRALGGTDTQYF. In nucleotides, the CDR3 is TGCGCCAGCAGCTCCCCGACTAGCGGGAGGGCCCTTGGTGGCACAGATACGCAGTATTTT.

Here the CDR3 DNA reads TGTGCCAGCTCACCACCGGTCGGCGGCGGTGGTGGAGGCTACACCTTC. It is translated as CASSPPVGGGGGGYTF. The genes are TRBV18 and TRBJ1-2; D gene uncertain. This CDR3 has 16 residues. The germline V gene has CDR1 KGHSH and CDR2 LQKENI. V was pared by 0 bases and J by 8 bases, with 19 bases between. Using reference TRBV18 and TRBJ1-2 for the parts outside the CDR3, the full variable domain is NAGVMQNPRHLVRRRGQEARLRCSPMKGHSHVYWYRQLPEEGLKFMVYLQKENIIDESGMPKERFSAEFPKEGPSILRIQQVVRGDSAAYFCASSPPVGGGGGGYTFGSGTRLTVV.

J is TRBJ1-2 and V is TRBV28; tentatively, D is TRBD1 (6 bases). The germline V gene encodes CDR1 MDHEN and CDR2 SYDVKM. V gave up 6 bases and J gave up 4 bases, with 9 bases separating them. This CDR3 contains 12 residues. The CDR3 sequence: CASSRTVYGYTF. In DNA, the CDR3 is TGTGCCAGCAGCCGGACAGTCTATGGCTACACCTTC.

This chain links TRBV5-1 with TRBJ2-6; TRBD1 aligns across 9 bases. CDR1 and CDR2 from the germline V gene are SGHRS and YFSETQ. V dropped 0 bases and J dropped 0; count of bases not matched to a gene: 7. This CDR3 is built from 19 residues. CDR3 bases: TGCGCCAGCAGCTTGGGGACAGGGGTTCTTAGCTCTGGGGCCAACGTCCTGACTTTC. Amino acids: CASSLGTGVLSSGANVLTF.

This clone was detected a few times. This chain connects TRBV30 to TRBJ2-2, with D possibly TRBD2 on 6 matching bases. This CDR3 spans 13 amino acids. The V gene lost 1 base and the J gene lost 11 bases, with 14 bases spanning the gap. The germline V gene has CDR1 GTSNPN and CDR2 SVGIG (reference sequence). In DNA form, the CDR3 reads TGTGCCTGGAGTGCAAGACTAGGTGGTGAGCTGTTTTTT. Its translation: CAWSARLGGELFF.

Comments on this clone: One junction end disagrees with the germline gene, perhaps due to a read error. The chain has TRBV30 and TRBJ1-1, with D tentatively TRBD1 (5 bases). Germline-derived CDR1 and CDR2 are GTSNPN and SVGIG (reference sequence). This CDR3 is built from 14 residues. The CDR3 spells CGWSLLGANTEAFF. CDR3 bases: TGTGGCTGGTCTTTATTAGGGGCGAACACTGAAGCTTTCTTT.

This chain links TRBV11-2 with TRBJ2-5, with a tentative D call TRBD2 (5 bases). Germline V gene sequence: CDR1 SGHAT, CDR2 FQNNGV. V dropped 1 base and J dropped 2 bases, with 11 bases sitting between them. There are 15 residues in the CDR3. This CDR3 is CASSLGGEKQETQYF. In DNA form, the CDR3 reads TGTGCCAGCAGCTTAGGGGGAGAGAAACAAGAGACCCAGTACTTC.

This chain connects TRBV18 to TRBJ1-5; 7 bases line up with TRBD1. V shed 0 bases, J shed 5 bases, and the junction held 4 bases outside the gene matches. The CDR3 is made up of 15 amino acids. CDR1 and CDR2 from the germline V gene are KGHSH and LQKENI. CDR3 sequence: CASSPPGTAYQPQHF. The DNA of the CDR3 is TGTGCCAGCTCACCACCCGGGACAGCCTATCAGCCCCAGCATTTT.

The V and J genes are TRBV7-9 and TRBJ2-1, with 9 bases matching TRBD2. Germline loops: CDR1 SEHNR, CDR2 FQNEAQ (reference sequence). The length of the CDR3 is 19 residues. Trimming cost V 5 bases and J 0 bases; bases outside gene matches: 14. The CDR3 protein is CASSRRDTSGSSSYNEQFF. The CDR3 coding sequence is TGTGCCAGCAGCCGCCGGGATACTAGCGGGTCAAGCTCCTACAATGAGCAGTTCTTC.

The chain recombines TRBV18 with TRBJ2-7; D might be TRBD1 (6 bases). Trimming pared 6 bases from V and 1 base from J, leaving 10 bases between. The CDR3 is made up of 13 amino acids. Per germline, CDR1 KGHSH and CDR2 LQKENI. The CDR3 bases are TGTGCCAGCTCGGCCGGACAGTCCTACGAGCAGTACTTC. It yields the protein CASSAGQSYEQYF.

J is TRBJ2-1 and V is TRBV7-3; 9 bases agree with TRBD2. The germline V gene encodes CDR1 SGHTA and CDR2 FQGTGA. This CDR3 contains 15 residues. Losses at the gene ends were 1 base for V and 9 bases for J; bases not matched to a gene: 7. The CDR3 nucleotides read TGTGCCAGCAGCTTAAAAGGCGGGAGGGCCCTTGAGCAGTTCTTC. Protein: CASSLKGGRALEQFF.

This rearrangement joins TRBV5-4 to TRBJ2-3, with TRBD2 identical over 8 bases. J lost 2 bases, V lost 0 bases, and 5 bases had no gene match. This CDR3 is built from 16 residues. The germline V gene has CDR1 SGHNT and CDR2 YYREEE (reference sequence). CDR3 sequence: CASSLASGLATDTQYF. CDR3 coding DNA: TGTGCCAGCAGCTTGGCCAGTGGACTAGCCACAGATACGCAGTATTTT.

The chain employs TRBV7-2 and TRBJ2-2; possible D gene TRBD2, 5 bases. The V end was cut by 5 bases, the J end by 6 bases, with 19 bases between. The CDR3 extends over 16 amino acids. Germline lookup yields CDR1 SGHTA and CDR2 FQGNSA. The CDR3 loop reads CASSDPGAGVPGELFF. CDR3 DNA sequence: TGTGCCAGCAGCGACCCTGGAGCCGGGGTCCCCGGGGAGCTGTTTTTT.

This chain connects TRBV4-3 to TRBJ2-2; no firm D call. Germline V CDR1 and CDR2: LGHNA, YSLEER. The CDR3 loop spans 16 amino acids. Trimming pared 0 bases from V and 1 base from J, leaving 9 bases between. The CDR3 nucleotides are TGCGCCAGCAGCCAAGAACCCCAACGGAACACCGGGGAGCTGTTTTTT. Translation gives CASSQEPQRNTGELFF.